The 8 T cell receptor beta chains given below trace back to one sample, sequenced in a study of graft-versus-host responses after intestinal transplantation. No antigens are known for them. The method was immunoSEQ multiplex PCR; TCRdb's version includes in-frame clones alone and lacks a portion of them. The sample gives about 150,000 clones, approximately 91% of which show up once; roughly 0.19% is in the top ten. The sample here was unstimulated CD4+ T cells sorted from spleen or lymph node cells, taken before intestinal transplant. The receptors here all came from a human donor who received an intestinal transplant.

V and J are TRBV11-2 and TRBJ2-2; the D is unclear. Germline V lookup: CDR1 SGHAT, CDR2 FQNNGV. This CDR3 has 16 residues. Trimming took 1 base from V and 1 from J, leaving 10 bases between them. This CDR3 reads CASSLVWGENTGELFF. The CDR3 bases are TGTGCCAGCAGCTTAGTCTGGGGTGAGAACACCGGGGAGCTGTTTTTT.

This chain links TRBV29-1 with TRBJ2-3; 9 bases map to TRBD2. This CDR3 is 14 amino acids long. Unmatched junction bases numbered 5, after V lost 3 bases and J lost 4 bases. CDR1 is SQVTM, CDR2 ANQGSEA, per germline. CDR3 loop: CSVEAGGLSDTQYF. The DNA of the CDR3 is TGCAGCGTTGAGGCGGGAGGGCTCTCAGATACGCAGTATTTT.

This clone has just one count. The genes are TRBV29-1 and TRBJ1-2, with D possibly TRBD1 on 5 matching bases. CDR3 length: 13 amino acids. The V end lost 7 bases, the J end lost 1 base, and 13 bases lay between the germline ends. The germline gives CDR1 SQVTM, CDR2 ANQGSEA. The CDR3 DNA reads as TGCAGCGCCGTGGTCGGGGGTAACTATGGCTACACCTTC. Its protein is CSAVVGGNYGYTF.

The chain is built from TRBV27 and TRBJ1-1, with 11 bases aligning to TRBD1. Looked up from germline, CDR1 is MNHEY and CDR2 is SMNVEV (reference sequence). Trimming cost V 7 bases and J 4 bases; bases outside gene matches: 8. The CDR3 contains 15 residues. CDR3 nucleotides: TGTGCCAGCAACCTCGGGACAGGGGGACTCACTGAAGCTTTCTTT. As protein: CASNLGTGGLTEAFF.

The V call is TRBV13, the J call TRBJ2-3, with D possibly TRBD2 on 6 matching bases. Germline values: CDR1 PRHDT, CDR2 FYEKMQ (reference sequence). V was shortened by 8 bases and J by 1 base, with 7 bases between the two germline ends. The CDR3 runs to 12 residues. The CDR3 DNA follows: TGTGCCAGCCCGGGGGGCACAGATACGCAGTATTTT. Translation: CASPGGTDTQYF.

V and J are TRBV29-1 and TRBJ1-1, with a weak D call TRBD1 (6 bases). This CDR3 is built from 14 residues. Trimming stripped 6 bases from V and 8 bases from J, with 22 bases between. Per the germline V gene, CDR1 is SQVTM and CDR2 is ANQGSEA. DNA of the CDR3: TGCAGCGTGTTCCAGGGGCCACAGCTCCAAGAAGCTTTCTTT. It translates to CSVFQGPQLQEAFF.

With respect to this clone: Other DNA sequences in the same sample also yield this CDR3. The V call is TRBV5-1, the J call TRBJ2-3; D may be TRBD2 (5 bases). This CDR3 comprises 14 residues. From germline, CDR1 is SGHRS and CDR2 YFSETQ. V shed 1 base and J shed 3 bases, with 9 bases lying between them. In nucleotides, the CDR3 is TGCGCCAGCAGCTTGCCAGGAGGAACAGATACGCAGTATTTT. The encoded protein is CASSLPGGTDTQYF.

This clone has more than one count but fewer than ten. The V and J genes are TRBV6-5 and TRBJ2-7, with TRBD2 as a possible D gene (6 bases). Between the trimmed V and J ends, which lost 7 bases and 5 bases, there was a span of 9 bases. The germline V gene encodes CDR1 MNHEY and CDR2 SVGAGI. The CDR3 runs 11 residues. This CDR3 reads CASKRAHEQYF. The CDR3 DNA reads TGTGCCAGCAAGCGGGCACACGAGCAGTACTTC.